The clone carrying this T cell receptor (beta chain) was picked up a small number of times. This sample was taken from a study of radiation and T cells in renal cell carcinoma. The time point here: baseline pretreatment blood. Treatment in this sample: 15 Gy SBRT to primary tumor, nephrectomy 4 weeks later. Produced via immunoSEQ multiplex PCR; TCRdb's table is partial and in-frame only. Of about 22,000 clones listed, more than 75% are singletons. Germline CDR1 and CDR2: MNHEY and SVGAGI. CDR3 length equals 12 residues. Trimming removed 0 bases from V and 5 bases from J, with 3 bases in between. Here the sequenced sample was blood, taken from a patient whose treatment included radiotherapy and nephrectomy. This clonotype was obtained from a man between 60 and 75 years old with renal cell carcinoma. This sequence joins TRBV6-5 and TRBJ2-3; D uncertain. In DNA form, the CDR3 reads TGTGCCAGCAGTTACTCGGGAGATACGCAGTATTTT. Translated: CASSYSGDTQYF.